The entry that follows covers one TCR beta chain sequence. Its matching antigen is unknown. Germline V gene sequence: CDR1 WNHNN, CDR2 SYGVQD (reference sequence). Germline trimming cut 2 bases from V and 7 bases from J; bases unmatched to any gene: 9. The CDR3 consists of 15 residues. This specimen comes from a study of cytomegalovirus exposure and HLA in healthy donors. Study-level points and caveats: The dataset shows that most TCR sequences were rare, while some public TCRs occurred in many donors.

The protocol was immunoSEQ multiplex PCR, while the TCRdb copy is restricted to in-frame clones and leaves out a portion. The sample lists some 170,000 clones, roughly 84% occurring once. The sequencing input was PBMCs. V gene TRBV10-1 combines with J gene TRBJ1-1; TRBD1 agrees at 8 bases. This TCR was recovered from a man younger than 40 in good health and CMV-seropositive. The CDR3 sequence: CASSEGQGKRNEAFF. CDR3 in DNA: TGCGCCAGCAGTGAGGGACAGGGAAAACGAAATGAAGCTTTCTTT.